This T cell receptor beta chain was observed in a study of blood T cell repertoires in COVID-19. Across the study: The United States, Italy and Spain provided the acute and convalescent COVID-19 samples. PBMCs, B-cell-depleted T cells, or T cells provided the cDNA or gDNA that made up the material.

The protocol was immunoSEQ multiplex PCR, while the TCRdb copy is restricted to in-frame clones and leaves out a portion. The table lists over 200,000 clones, nearly 90% of them singletons. The CDR3 spans 16 residues. V was pared by 0 bases and J by 3 bases, with 6 bases of the junction left unmatched. Germline V gives CDR1 MNHEY, CDR2 SVGAGI. This chain uses TRBV6-5 with TRBJ1-1; 8 bases fit TRBD1. The TCR originated in a woman in her late teens or twenties who had recovered from COVID-19. The source material was peripheral blood. CDR3 sequence reads: CASSYSWTGRDTEAFF. CDR3 nucleotide sequence: TGTGCCAGCAGTTACTCCTGGACAGGGAGGGACACTGAAGCTTTCTTT.